This T cell receptor (beta chain) appears in the sequencing data of a study of siplizumab effects on memory and regulatory T cells. Clones were read by immunoSEQ multiplex PCR, and TCRdb kept only the in-frame ones, dropping some. This table holds around 100,000 clones, around 90% found once. This clonotype was sampled from a human donor in good health. The material sequenced was non-Treg CD4+ T cells sorted from blood.

The CDR3 here is CASSLSPQGTGELFF. CDR3 nucleotide sequence: TGTGCCAGCAGCTTAAGTCCGCAGGGCACCGGGGAGCTGTTTTTT. This sequence joins TRBV7-9 and TRBJ2-2, with a weak D call TRBD1 (5 bases). V lost 2 bases and J 4 bases, leaving 11 bases between the germline ends. CDR3 length: 15 amino acids. Germline CDR1 SEHNR, CDR2 FQNEAQ (reference sequence).